Listed below are T cell receptor beta chains from one sample, sequenced in a study of T cells expressing NK-cell markers. TCRdb processed the 5' RACE reads again and assigns one entry to each CDR3 protein, with no DNA. This table lists hundreds of thousands of distinct CDR3 sequences. Material for sequencing was blood T cells: a sorted CD56 or NKG2C T cell subset, CD4+ or CD8+ T cells, or bulk PBMC T cells (not recorded which). The receptors shown here come from a man between 18 and 35 years old in good health. The CDR3 runs from the conserved cysteine through the conserved F or W. The order of the fields is J gene, V gene, CDR3 protein.

J: TRBJ1-4
V: TRBV28
CDR3: CASSSTGREKLFF

J: TRBJ1-1
V: TRBV18
CDR3: CASSPPRAGAEPRGEAFF

J: TRBJ2-1
V: TRBV5-1
CDR3: CASSLGTNRGAGGNEQFF

J: TRBJ2-1
V: TRBV20-1
CDR3: CSALRAGLYNEQFF

J: TRBJ2-7
V: TRBV9
CDR3: CASSVAPGQGAYEQYF

J: TRBJ2-3
V: TRBV7-3
CDR3: CASSEHTSGGLTDTQYF

J: TRBJ2-5
V: TRBV7-3
CDR3: CASSLRKLAGGEETQYF

J: TRBJ2-1
V: TRBV5-5
CDR3: CASSYHRGSYNEQFF

J: TRBJ2-1
V: TRBV2
CDR3: CATYDRGGNEQFF

J: TRBJ2-4
V: TRBV20-1
CDR3: CSASTSADGIQYF

J: TRBJ1-1
V: TRBV6-5
CDR3: CASSYSAGLMAEAFF

J: TRBJ2-3
V: TRBV7-9
CDR3: CASSPTSGPTDTQYF

J: TRBJ1-5
V: TRBV6-1
CDR3: CASSASVGQGLGSQPQHF

J: TRBJ2-3
V: TRBV9
CDR3: CASSAGQGSGDTQYF

J: TRBJ2-4
V: TRBV6-5
CDR3: CASSYKRTKNIQYF

J: TRBJ2-3
V: TRBV15
CDR3: CATSDSKGDSSRDTQYF

J: TRBJ2-1
V: TRBV20-1
CDR3: CSAREDNVRTSGSDEQFF